This T cell receptor beta chain originates from a study of blood T cell repertoires in COVID-19. This clone appeared once. Clinical histories supplied by participants themselves formed the basis of cohort assignment. The V gene's germline CDR1 is KGHDR and CDR2 SFDVKD. V shed 0 bases, J shed 2 bases, and the junction held 4 bases outside the gene matches. This CDR3 has 17 residues. Authors' data handling: Using reference gene primer amplification, nucleated cell counts were estimated. The method was immunoSEQ multiplex PCR; TCRdb's version includes in-frame clones alone and lacks a portion of them. Clonal size and the V and J genes are those of that table, whereas D and trimming came from the DNA. Found here are 150,000 or so clones, roughly 90% of them singletons; the top ten hold roughly 1.2%.

Material for sequencing was PBMCs or T cells enriched from blood (not recorded which). The clonotype comes from a human donor with acute COVID-19. The donor label of this sample is uncertain. V gene TRBV24-1 combines with J gene TRBJ2-3; 10 positions agree with TRBD1. This CDR3 reads CATSDLRDRGSTDTQYF. The CDR3 DNA reads as TGTGCCACCAGTGATTTGCGGGACAGGGGATCCACAGATACGCAGTATTTT.